A single sample gave rise to the 14 T cell receptor beta chains below, sequenced in a study of control samples from healthy donors and cancer patients. TCRdb's table, derived via immunoSEQ multiplex PCR, lists solely in-frame clones and lacks some. The table includes about 410,000 clones, approximately 90% detected once. What was sequenced was PBMCs. These receptors were collected from a man aged 35-49 years with head and neck cancer.

Remarks on this clone: One end of the junction fails to match germline, which may point to a read error. The gene calls are TRBV7-7 and TRBJ2-5; TRBD1 agrees at 8 bases. Germline assignment: CDR1 SSHAT and CDR2 FNYEAQ (reference sequence). The CDR3 contains 14 residues. The CDR3 DNA sequence: TGTGCTAGCAGTCCGGACAGGGTGGAAGAGACCCAGTACTTC. Residues: CASSPDRVEETQYF. The whole variable domain, remainder taken from reference TRBV7-7 and TRBJ2-5, is GAGVSQSPRYKVTKRGQDVTLRCDPISSHATLYWYQQALGQGPEFLTYFNYEAQPDKSGLPSDRFSAERPEGSISTLTIQRTEQRDSAMYRCASSPDRVEETQYFGPGTRLLVL.

The V and J genes are TRBV11-3 and TRBJ2-6; D gene uncertain. Germline V gene data show CDR1 as SGHNT and CDR2 as YENEEA. Between the trimmed V and J ends, which lost 5 bases and 4 bases, there was a span of 15 bases. This CDR3 spans 16 amino acids. Here the CDR3 reads CASSPGFASGANVLTF. The CDR3 nucleotides read TGTGCCAGCAGCCCCGGCTTCGCCTCAGGGGCCAACGTCCTGACTTTC.

Only a few counts were recorded for this clone. The J gene is TRBJ2-1, the V gene TRBV7-3, with TRBD1 as a possible D gene (6 bases). The V end lost 4 bases, the J end lost 0 bases, and 10 bases lay between the germline ends. The germline V gene has CDR1 SGHTA and CDR2 FQGTGA. The CDR3 is made up of 15 amino acids. CDR3 sequence (DNA): TGTGCCAGCAGCTCAGGACAGAGCTCCTACAATGAGCAGTTCTTC. It encodes CASSSGQSSYNEQFF.

CDR3 region: CAISESELESNYGYTF. The CDR3 nucleotides read TGTGCCATCAGTGAGTCCGAACTAGAATCTAACTATGGCTACACCTTC. This chain connects TRBV10-3 to TRBJ1-2; D is uncertain. The CDR3 extends over 16 amino acids. Germline values: CDR1 ENHRY, CDR2 SYGVKD. V lost 0 bases and J 0 bases, leaving 11 bases between the germline ends.

The chain links TRBV5-1 to TRBJ2-7; TRBD1 agrees at 9 bases. The V gene's germline CDR1 is SGHRS and CDR2 YFSETQ. This CDR3 region has 14 residues. Losses at the gene ends were 3 bases for V and 0 bases for J; bases not matched to a gene: 1. The CDR3: CASSWGQGSYEQYF. The DNA of the CDR3 is TGCGCCAGCAGCTGGGGACAGGGCTCCTACGAGCAGTACTTC.

Turning to this clone: Germline and junction disagree at one end, which may indicate a read error. The V call is TRBV3-1 (or the pseudogene TRBV3-2), the J call TRBJ2-1, with 13 bases lining up with TRBD2. CDR1 and CDR2 from the germline V gene are LGHDT and YNNKEL (reference sequence). The CDR3 length is 15 residues. CDR3 nucleotide sequence: TGTGCCGGCAGCCCACTAGCGGGGGGGCTTCATGAGCAGTTCTTC. Amino acid sequence: CAGSPLAGGLHEQFF.

The rearrangement joins TRBV7-2 to TRBJ2-5; no clear D gene. This CDR3 has 14 amino acids. The V gene's germline CDR1 is SGHTA and CDR2 FQGNSA. V was shortened by 3 bases and J by 2 bases, with 10 bases between the two germline ends. CDR3 region: CASSFSGDQETQYF. The CDR3, as DNA: TGTGCCAGCAGCTTCTCTGGGGATCAAGAGACCCAGTACTTC.

CDR3 sequence: CASSIREGGERHF. The CDR3 nucleotides read TGTGCCAGTAGTATAAGGGAGGGGGGGGAACGGCATTTT. V and J are TRBV19 and TRBJ1-5; maybe TRBD1 (6 bases). The V and J ends lost 2 bases and 15 bases respectively, with 17 bases between them. CDR1 and CDR2 from the germline V gene are LNHDA and SQIVND (reference sequence). The CDR3 loop spans 13 amino acids.

The chain employs TRBV28 and TRBJ1-6; D ambiguous. The germline V gene encodes CDR1 MDHEN and CDR2 SYDVKM. CDR3 size: 14 residues. With 4 bases removed from V and 10 bases from J, the gap between germline ends came to 14 bases. This chain's CDR3 is CASSYLGGRSPLHF. The CDR3 coding sequence is TGTGCCAGCAGTTATCTGGGTGGGCGATCACCCCTCCACTTT.

The genes are TRBV27 and TRBJ2-7; D may be TRBD2 (5 bases). This CDR3 comprises 16 residues. Trimming removed 6 bases at V and 3 bases at J, with 21 bases between. Germline CDR1 reads MNHEY; CDR2 reads SMNVEV (reference sequence). In nucleotides, the CDR3 is TGTGCCAGCAGCGTCACGGACTCCCCGGCAGGCTACGAGCAGTACTTC. Amino acids: CASSVTDSPAGYEQYF.

This clone was detected only once. The rearrangement joins TRBV9 to TRBJ1-2, with D perhaps matching TRBD1 (5 bases). CDR1 is SGDLS and CDR2 is YYNGEE in the germline V gene. V lost 0 bases and J 5 bases, leaving 20 bases between the germline ends. The CDR3 runs 17 residues. As DNA, the CDR3 is TGTGCCAGCAGCGTAGACCCCCCCCCGCAAGGGGAATATGGCTACACCTTC. Amino acid sequence: CASSVDPPPQGEYGYTF.

This chain joins TRBV5-6 and TRBJ1-6, with 8 bases fitting TRBD1. V lost 0 bases to trimming and J lost 10 bases; unmatched junction nucleotides: 6. CDR3 length: 15 residues. Germline V gene lookup returns CDR1 SGHDT and CDR2 YYEEEE. The CDR3 coding sequence is TGTGCCAGCAGCTTGGCGAGCAGGGGGCAATCACCCCTCCACTTT. It yields the protein CASSLASRGQSPLHF.

V gene TRBV28 combines with J gene TRBJ1-6; D might be TRBD1 (6 bases). This CDR3 region has 14 residues. Trimming cost V 3 bases and J 7 bases, with 10 bases left between them. Germline V gene lookup returns CDR1 MDHEN and CDR2 SYDVKM. This CDR3 is CASSFGGQNSPLHF. CDR3 nucleotide sequence: TGTGCCAGCAGTTTCGGGGGACAAAATTCACCCCTCCACTTT.

J is TRBJ1-3 and V is TRBV7-6; D is uncertain. The V end lost 8 bases, the J end lost 0 bases, and 11 bases lay between the germline ends. CDR1 is SGHVS, CDR2 FNYEAQ, per germline. There are 14 residues in the CDR3. CDR3 in DNA: TGTGCCAGCTCCGAGGGAAGCTCTGGAAACACCATATATTTT. Protein: CASSEGSSGNTIYF.